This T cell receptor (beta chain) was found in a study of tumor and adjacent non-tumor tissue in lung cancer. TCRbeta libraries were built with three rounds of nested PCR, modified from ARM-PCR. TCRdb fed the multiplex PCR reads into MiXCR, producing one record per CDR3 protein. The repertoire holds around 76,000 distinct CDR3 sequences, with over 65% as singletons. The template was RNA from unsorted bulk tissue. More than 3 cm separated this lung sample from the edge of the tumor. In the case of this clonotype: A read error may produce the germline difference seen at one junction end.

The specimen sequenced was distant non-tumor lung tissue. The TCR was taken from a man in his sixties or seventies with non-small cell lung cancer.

The CDR3 bases are TGCGCCAACAGCACCGGGACGCAACAAGCGACCCAGTACTTC. Translated: CANSTGTQQATQYF. The gene calls are TRBV5-1 and TRBJ2-5; the D call may be TRBD1 or TRBD2 (5 bases each). The CDR3 is made up of 14 amino acids. Germline lookup yields CDR1 SGHRS and CDR2 YFSETQ.